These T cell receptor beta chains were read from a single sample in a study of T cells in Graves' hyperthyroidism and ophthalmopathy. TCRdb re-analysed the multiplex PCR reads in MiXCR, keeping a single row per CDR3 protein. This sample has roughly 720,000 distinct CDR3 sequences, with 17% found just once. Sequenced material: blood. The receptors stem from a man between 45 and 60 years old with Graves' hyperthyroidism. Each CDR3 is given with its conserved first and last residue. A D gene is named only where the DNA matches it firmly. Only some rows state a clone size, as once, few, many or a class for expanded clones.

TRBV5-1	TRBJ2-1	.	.	TGCGCCAGCAGCTTGATAGAGGACGGTAACTACAATGAGCAGTTCTTC	CASSLIEDGNYNEQFF
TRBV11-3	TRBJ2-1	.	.	TGTGCCAGCAGCTTACAGGGGTCCAATGAGCAGTTCTTC	CASSLQGSNEQFF
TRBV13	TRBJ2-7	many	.	TGTGCCAGCAGACTGACCGGGACACCAGCCTACGAGCAGTACTTC	CASRLTGTPAYEQYF
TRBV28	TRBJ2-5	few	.	TGTGCCAGCAGTTTCAGGCGGGCCCCAGGGTGGGAGACCCAGTACTTC	CASSFRRAPGWETQYF
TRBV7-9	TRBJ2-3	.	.	TGTGCCAGCAGCTTAGCGGCGTGGGATCGGGAGAGGGATACGCAGTATTTT	CASSLAAWDRERDTQYF
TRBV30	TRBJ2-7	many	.	TGTGCCTGGGAGCTTTCCAGTTACGAGCAGTACTTC	CAWELSSYEQYF
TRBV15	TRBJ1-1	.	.	TGTGCCACCAGCAGAGACCCTGGTTCCCCTGAAGCTTTCTTT	CATSRDPGSPEAFF
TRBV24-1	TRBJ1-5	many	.	TGTGCCACCAGTGAAACAGGGTCCAGCAATCAGCCCCAGCATTTT	CATSETGSSNQPQHF
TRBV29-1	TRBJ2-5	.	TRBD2	TGCAGCGTTGCTACTAGCGGGAGGACAACGGGCGAGACCCAGTACTTC	CSVATSGRTTGETQYF
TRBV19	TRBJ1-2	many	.	TGTGCCAGTGAGGACGGGTACTATGGCTACACCTTC	CASEDGYYGYTF
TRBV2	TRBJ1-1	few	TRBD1	TGTGCCAGCAGTCGGACAGGGGGCTTCGCTGAAGCTTTCTTT	CASSRTGGFAEAFF
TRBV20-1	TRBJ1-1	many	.	TGCAGTGCTAGAGTTGCGACGGGGAACACTGAAGCTTTCTTT	CSARVATGNTEAFF
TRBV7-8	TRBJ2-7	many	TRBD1	TGTGCCAGCAGCCACTACGCGACAGGGCTGTTCTACGAGCAGTACTTC	CASSHYATGLFYEQYF
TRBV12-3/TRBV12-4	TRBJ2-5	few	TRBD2	TGTGCCAGCCGGAATTCGGGGGGAGAGACCCAGTACTTC	CASRNSGGETQYF
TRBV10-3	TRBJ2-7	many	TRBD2	TGTGCCATCAGTGAGTCGACACGGCGGGGGGGGACCTACGAGCAGTACTTC	CAISESTRRGGTYEQYF
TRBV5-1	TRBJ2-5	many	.	TGCGCCAGCAGCCCCACAGGGTCAGGTGGAGAGACCCAGTACTTC	CASSPTGSGGETQYF
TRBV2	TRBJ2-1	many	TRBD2	TGTGCCAGCAGTGATGTTGCGGGAGAAATCAATGAGCAGTTCTTC	CASSDVAGEINEQFF
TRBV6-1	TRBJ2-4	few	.	TGTGCCAGCAGTGTCACCATAGCCAAAAACATTCAGTACTTC	CASSVTIAKNIQYF
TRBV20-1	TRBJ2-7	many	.	TGCAGTGCTCAACCGACAGGACCATACTACGAGCAGTACTTC	CSAQPTGPYYEQYF
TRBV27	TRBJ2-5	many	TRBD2	TGTGCCAGCAGTAAGACTAGCGGGAGGGCCATAGAGACCCAGTACTTC	CASSKTSGRAIETQYF
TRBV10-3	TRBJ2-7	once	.	TGTGCCATCAGTGATCCCGGGACCGGATTCTACGAGCAGTACTTC	CAISDPGTGFYEQYF
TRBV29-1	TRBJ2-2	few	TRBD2	TGCAGCGGGGGACTAGCGGGAGCCGGGGAGCTGTTTTTT	CSGGLAGAGELFF
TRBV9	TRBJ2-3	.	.	TGTGCCAGCAGCGCCTCTTTAACGTGGGGTGCTAGCACAGATACGCAGTATTTT	CASSASLTWGASTDTQYF
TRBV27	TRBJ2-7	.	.	TGTGCCAGCAGTTTTGGTTTAGAATCCTACGAGCAGTACTTC	CASSFGLESYEQYF
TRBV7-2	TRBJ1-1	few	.	TGTGCCAGCAGCTTAGCGTCGGGTAGTGGCACTGAAGCTTTCTTT	CASSLASGSGTEAFF
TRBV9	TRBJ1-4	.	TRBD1	TGTGCCAGCAGCGCCCAGGGGGCTAGGGAAAAACTGTTTTTT	CASSAQGAREKLFF
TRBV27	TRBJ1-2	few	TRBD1	TGTGCCAGCAGTCAGGGACAGGGGGTCAGGGGCTACACCTTC	CASSQGQGVRGYTF
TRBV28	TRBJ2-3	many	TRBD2	TGTGCCAGCAGTTTTGACGGGAGGGTTACAGATACGCAGTATTTT	CASSFDGRVTDTQYF
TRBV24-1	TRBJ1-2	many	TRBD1	TGTGCCACCAGTGACACGACAGGGGGAGATGTCGACTATGGCTACACCTTC	CATSDTTGGDVDYGYTF